One and the same sample provided the 2 T cell receptor beta chains below, sequenced in a study of shared clonotypes between healthy human individuals. Data came from immunoSEQ multiplex PCR; TCRdb stores just in-frame clones and leaves some out. The data contain 1,500,000 or so clones, 98% of them singletons. Sequenced sample: naive CD4+ T cells sorted from blood. Regarding subset: CD45RA+ positively selected. The receptors stem from a man aged 25-40 years in good health.

The rearrangement joins TRBV10-3 to TRBJ2-7; 10 nucleotides match TRBD2. Unmatched junction bases numbered 1, after V lost 7 bases and J lost 1 base. The CDR3 extends over 13 amino acids. Germline V lookup: CDR1 ENHRY, CDR2 SYGVKD. The CDR3 region is CAIMTSGSYEQYF. In DNA form, the CDR3 reads TGTGCCATCATGACTAGCGGGTCCTACGAGCAGTACTTC.

The rearrangement links TRBV11-2 to TRBJ2-5, with a tentative D call TRBD2 (6 bases). The CDR3 totals 15 residues. The germline gives CDR1 SGHAT, CDR2 FQNNGV. V gave up 1 base and J gave up 2 bases, with 11 bases separating them. CDR3 DNA: TGTGCCAGCAGCTTAGGGAGGGACTTGCAAGAGACCCAGTACTTC. Residues: CASSLGRDLQETQYF.